This record looks at one T cell receptor (beta chain) sequence and its context. The data are from a study of blood T cell repertoires in COVID-19. Per germline, CDR1 SGHTA and CDR2 FQGNSA. CDR3 length: 15 residues. V gave up 0 bases and J gave up 4 bases, with 9 bases separating them. The protocol was immunoSEQ multiplex PCR, while the TCRdb copy is restricted to in-frame clones and leaves out a portion. Altogether more than 300,000 clones are present, roughly nine tenths being singletons, with the ten largest covering roughly 0.9%. This sequence originates from a middle-aged woman who had been exposed to COVID-19. Specimen: PBMCs or T cells enriched from blood (not recorded which). The gene calls are TRBV7-2 and TRBJ2-2, with a tentative D call TRBD1 (6 bases). DNA for the CDR3: TGTGCCAGCAGCTTAGCCAGGGGTAGCACCGGGGAGCTGTTTTTT. This encodes CASSLARGSTGELFF.